This paragraph reports one TCR beta chain. The data were obtained in a study of early T cells in non-severe SARS-CoV-2 infection. This CDR3 has 13 residues. Germline loops: CDR1 WNHNN, CDR2 SYGVQD (reference sequence). The germline V and J ends were trimmed by 8 bases and 9 bases, with 18 bases remaining between them. Researchers tagged individual cDNA molecules with unique molecular identifiers. TCRdb processed the 5' RACE reads anew with MiXCR; each CDR3 protein has one entry. There are more than 65,000 distinct CDR3 sequences in the sample; approximately 14% occur only once, and roughly 4.3% lies in the top ten.

The chain couples TRBV10-1 to TRBJ2-3, with D possibly matching TRBD1 (6 bases). The source was whole blood, collected at baseline. This sequence originates from an adult who was a healthcare worker with PCR-confirmed SARS-CoV-2 infection or an uninfected control (not recorded which). The CDR3 DNA is TGCGCCAGCGGGCAGTCCTCGAGGGGGACGCAGTATTTT. It is translated as CASGQSSRGTQYF.